The clone carrying this T cell receptor (beta chain) was counted only a few times. Germline V gives CDR1 SQVTM, CDR2 ANQGSEA. The V gene lost 8 bases and the J gene lost 8 bases, with 21 bases spanning the gap. There are 13 residues in the CDR3. One entry per CDR3 protein results from TCRdb running MiXCR on the RT-PCR reads. The top ten hold approximately 3% of the sample, which has under 200,000 distinct CDR3 sequences, 25% to 35% seen once. The record originates from a study of patients and donors after allogeneic stem cell transplantation. This sequence was found in a human donor who was either an allogeneic HSCT recipient or a stem cell or donor lymphocyte infusion donor (not recorded which). It is not recorded whose cells these are; they may come from a transplant donor. This chain uses TRBV29-1 with TRBJ1-2; the D gene is possibly TRBD1 (6 bases). The sequenced sample was blood, either unsorted or a sorted T cell fraction (not recorded which). CDR3 residues: CSCPHPGDIGYTF. DNA for the CDR3: TGCAGCTGCCCCCATCCAGGGGACATAGGCTACACCTTC.